The clone carrying this T cell receptor (beta chain) showed up just a few times. What it binds is unknown. This entry comes from a study of beta chain features in type 1 diabetes. About the research overall: Patient and healthy donor groups were alike in age, gender and cell yields. Findings of the study overall: It was among patients, rather than healthy donors, that naive, central memory and Treg TCRB repertoires appeared more similar.

Reverse transcribing all isolated RNA meant expressed TCRB transcripts were sequenced. TCRdb's copy holds only in-frame clones and misses some; the assay was immunoSEQ multiplex PCR. The profile shows about 900,000 clones, roughly 15% of them singletons. Specimen: naive CD4+ T cells from blood. This sequence originates from a woman under 30 in good health.

This CDR3 is CAISGPATTEAFF. CDR3 bases: TGTGCCATCAGTGGGCCAGCGACCACTGAAGCTTTCTTT. This sequence joins TRBV10-3 and TRBJ1-1; D ambiguous. This CDR3 is built from 13 residues. Germline assignment: CDR1 ENHRY and CDR2 SYGVKD. V lost 4 bases and J 4 bases, leaving 10 bases between the germline ends.